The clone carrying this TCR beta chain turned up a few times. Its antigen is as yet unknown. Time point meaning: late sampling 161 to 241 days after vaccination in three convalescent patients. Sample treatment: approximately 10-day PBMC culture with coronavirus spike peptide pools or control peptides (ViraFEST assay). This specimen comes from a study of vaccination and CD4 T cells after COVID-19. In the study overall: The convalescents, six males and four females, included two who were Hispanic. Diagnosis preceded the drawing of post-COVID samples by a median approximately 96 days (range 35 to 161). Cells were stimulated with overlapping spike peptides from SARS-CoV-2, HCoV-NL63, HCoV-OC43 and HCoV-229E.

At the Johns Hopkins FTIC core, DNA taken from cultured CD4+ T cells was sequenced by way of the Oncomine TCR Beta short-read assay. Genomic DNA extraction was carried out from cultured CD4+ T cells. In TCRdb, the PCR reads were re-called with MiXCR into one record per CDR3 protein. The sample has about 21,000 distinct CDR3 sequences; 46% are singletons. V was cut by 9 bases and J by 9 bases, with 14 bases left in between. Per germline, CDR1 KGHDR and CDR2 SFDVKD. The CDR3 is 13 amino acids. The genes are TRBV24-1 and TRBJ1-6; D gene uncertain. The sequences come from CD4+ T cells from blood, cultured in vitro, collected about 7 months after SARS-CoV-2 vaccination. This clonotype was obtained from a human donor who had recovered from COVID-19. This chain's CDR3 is CATLDGVSSPLHF. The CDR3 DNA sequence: TGTGCCACCCTGGACGGGGTCAGTTCACCCCTCCACTTT.